Included here is one T cell receptor (beta chain) sequence, with context. Its antigen is not identified. One end of the junction fails to match germline, which may point to a read error. Methods used by the authors: Samples ranged from roughly 23,224 to 700,000 TCRs, with a median of approximately 96,000. TCRdb re-called the RACE reads through MiXCR, storing one row per CDR3 protein. None of the V and J calls come from the authors' own analysis; TCRdb made them. The sample includes roughly 180,000 distinct CDR3 sequences, around 13% of them seen just once. This entry belongs to a study of human T cells and chemical hapten exposure. Study details: All through the approximately 22-week study, the scalp of each patient received diphenylcyclopropenone doses weekly. TCR yields per sample varied mostly from small pooled library volume differences. Findings and limits, study-wide: PT1 expanded TCR counts and patch test score correlated positively.

The time point denotes: patch test 1, 2 weeks after DPC sensitization. The treatment: therapeutic diphenylcyclopropenone sensitization with weekly scalp DPC. The TCR originated in a woman younger than 45 with alopecia areata. Some clones in this sample may be carry-over from other donors' samples. Sequenced material: whole blood, taken in connection with sensitization to the hapten diphenylcyclopropenone (DPC).

In DNA, the CDR3 is TGCGCCGGCAGCCAAGTGACAGGGCCCTACGAGCAGTACTTC. Amino acid sequence: CAGSQVTGPYEQYF. The chain has TRBV4-3 and TRBJ2-7; 7 bases fit TRBD1. The CDR3 runs 14 residues. Germline lookup yields CDR1 LGHNA and CDR2 YSLEER.